This T cell receptor beta chain stems from a study of blood T cells in healthy people across ages (dated by TCRdb to between 2014 and 2017). Regarding the complete study: Template switching captured roughly one uniquely barcoded TCR beta cDNA molecule per two T cells in model experiments. To track age-related changes in TCR beta repertoire diversity, the study relied on deep sequencing normalized with unique cDNA molecular identifiers. The donors were divided into four age groups: young (average approximately 17 years), middle-aged (approximately 41), aged (approximately 64) and long-lived (82). To avoid experimental bias, donors of different ages were distributed randomly across sequencing lanes. The study analyzed two additional independent replicas of 1 million unique cDNA reads from the same blood draw for two donors, one aged 18 to 30 and one aged 80 or older. Study-level results and caveats: Donor CMV infection status was unknown, potentially confounding age-related changes in expanded clonotypes. Observed TCR beta diversity correlated strongly with the percentage of naive T cells measured by flow cytometry. As age increased, observed TCR beta diversity per million T cells dropped in a roughly linear way, and a significant reduction was already evident by age about 36. Total diversity estimates from one million sequenced T cells were considered lower bounds and underestimates. Bulk unsorted PBMC profiling prevented conclusive comparison of naive and antigen-experienced compartments. Compared with the aged group, more naive CD4+ T cells, fewer expanded clones and increased TCR diversity were shown by the long-lived group, suggesting age selection.

This clonotype was observed a few times. No cognate antigen has been identified for it. No qualities accompany the bases; no much larger clone lies one base away. The library came from 5' RACE. TCRdb names Illumina HiSeq 2500 as the instrument used. The second PCR ran for about 6 to 11 cycles and used a J-beta primer mix along with a sample-barcoded 5' primer. Each TCR beta cDNA molecule received a unique molecular identifier from a template-switch 5' adaptor carrying 12 random nucleotides. At least 2.5 million CDR3-containing paired-end reads were obtained from each sample. The Mint cDNA synthesis kit, primed by a TRBC-specific oligonucleotide, was used to synthesize first-strand cDNA from all RNA. All cDNA was treated with uracil-DNA glycosylase and then went through a first 18-cycle PCR with the universal primers M1SS and BC2_uni_R. Under the source paper's analysis protocol: Each sample was normalized by randomly selecting 1 million high-quality reads, each carrying a distinct molecular identifier. Reads with shared molecular identifiers were discarded instead of being binned into consensus sequences. MiTCR, with a Q25 quality threshold and the strictest error-elimination algorithm, was used for CDR3 identification, clonotype clustering and error correction. A nonparametric unseen species model using Euler transformation provided a lower-bound estimate of total TCR beta diversity. TCRdb trimmed public reads at Q25 via fastp, called clones via MiXCR and kept in-frame beta chains. Rows matching on CDR3 protein sequence are summarized as one entry with the most common DNA and genes. TCRdb's processing, not the authors' own work, is the source of the V and J calls. The sample table shows roughly 1,300,000 distinct CDR3 sequences, and approximately 59% are seen once. 6.5% to 8.5% of the sample lies in the top ten.

Spanning cysteine to phenylalanine, the CDR3 consists of 15 amino acids. The CDR3 DNA has 45 bases and is translated from base 1. V is trimmed back by 4 bases and J by 3 bases, and the junction contains 7 bases that no gene match accounts for. The germline V gene sets CDR1 to SGHRS and CDR2 to YFSETQ. Systemically healthy Caucasian individuals from Russia, some 38 in total and aged about 6 to 90 years, were included as donors. Each donor gave 8.5 to 10 milliliters of peripheral blood, collected into EDTA-treated Vacutainer tubes. Ficoll-Paque density-gradient centrifugation was used to isolate PBMCs, with at least 6 million obtained per sample. Total RNA, at least 6 micrograms per sample, was extracted from PBMCs with Trizol reagent. For every donor, flow cytometry on a PBMC aliquot measured the percentage of naive CD45RAhigh/CD27high T cells.

This chain joins TRBV5-1 to TRBJ2-7, and TRBD1 matches 10 of the central bases. The sequence was collected from a man younger than 35 in good health. Input material: blood. CDR3 reads: CASSRTGTGDYEQYF. The DNA sequence is as follows: TGCGCCAGCAGCAGAACCGGGACAGGGGACTACGAGCAGTACTTC.